This T cell receptor (beta chain) was found in a study of identical twins. Study-level results: In zero-insertion analyses, partial confounding could arise from invariant MAIT and iNKT cells. The analysis was cross-sectional rather than longitudinal within donors.

TCRdb passed the 5' RACE reads through MiXCR, listing each CDR3 protein once. The data show 690,000 or so distinct CDR3 sequences, less than 10% seen once. Donors were all healthy Caucasians. The table lists this clonotype with many counts. The antigen is not known. Trimming removed 5 bases from V and 5 bases from J, with 10 bases in between. This CDR3 is 12 amino acids long. The germline gives CDR1 MGHRA, CDR2 YSYEKL. Separately, the same data were catalogued under a study of yellow fever vaccine responses in identical twins.

The J gene is TRBJ2-7, the V gene TRBV4-1; D call uncertain. The sequence was collected from a woman aged 18-30 years in good health. Sequencing used PBMCs. CDR3 in amino acids: CASSSTINEQYF. Here the CDR3 DNA reads TGCGCCAGCAGCTCAACTATAAACGAGCAGTACTTC.